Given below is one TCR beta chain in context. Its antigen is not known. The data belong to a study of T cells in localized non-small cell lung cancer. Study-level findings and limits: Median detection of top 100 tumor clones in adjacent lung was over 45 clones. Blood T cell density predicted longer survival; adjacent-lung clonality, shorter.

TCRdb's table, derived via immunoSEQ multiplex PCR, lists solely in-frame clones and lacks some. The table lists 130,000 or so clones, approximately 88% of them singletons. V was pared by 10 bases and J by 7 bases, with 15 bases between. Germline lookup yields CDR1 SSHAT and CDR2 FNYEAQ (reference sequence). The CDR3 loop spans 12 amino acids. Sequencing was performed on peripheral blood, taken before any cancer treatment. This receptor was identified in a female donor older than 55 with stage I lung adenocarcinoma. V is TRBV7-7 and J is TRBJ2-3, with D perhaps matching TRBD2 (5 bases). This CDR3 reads CATLDRRNTQYF. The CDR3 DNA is TGTGCCACACTAGATCGACGTAATACGCAGTATTTT.